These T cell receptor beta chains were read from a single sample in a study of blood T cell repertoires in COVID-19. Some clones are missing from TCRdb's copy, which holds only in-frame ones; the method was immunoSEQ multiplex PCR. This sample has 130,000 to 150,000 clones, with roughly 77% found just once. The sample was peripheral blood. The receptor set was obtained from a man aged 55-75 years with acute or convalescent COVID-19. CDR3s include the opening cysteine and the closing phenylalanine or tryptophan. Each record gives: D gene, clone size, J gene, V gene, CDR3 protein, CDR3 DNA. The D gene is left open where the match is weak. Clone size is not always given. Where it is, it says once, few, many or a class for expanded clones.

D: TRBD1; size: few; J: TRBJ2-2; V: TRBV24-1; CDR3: CATSDQDRGDTGELFF; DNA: TGTGCCACCAGTGATCAAGACAGGGGCGACACCGGGGAGCTGTTTTTT
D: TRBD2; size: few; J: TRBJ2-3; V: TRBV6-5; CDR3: CASSYSAGVGDTQYF; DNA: TGTGCCAGCAGTTACTCAGCGGGAGTTGGGGATACGCAGTATTTT
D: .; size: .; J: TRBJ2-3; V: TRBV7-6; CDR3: CASSSPRTGHTQYF; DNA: TGTGCCAGCAGCTCCCCCCGAACGGGTCATACGCAGTATTTT
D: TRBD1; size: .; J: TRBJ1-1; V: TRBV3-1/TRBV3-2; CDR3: CASSRTGEYTEAFF; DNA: TGTGCCAGCAGCCGCACAGGGGAGTACACTGAAGCTTTCTTT
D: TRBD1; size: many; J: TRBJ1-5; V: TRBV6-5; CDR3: CASSYSEGTGPQHF; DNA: TGTGCCAGCAGTTACTCAGAGGGGACAGGGCCCCAGCATTTT
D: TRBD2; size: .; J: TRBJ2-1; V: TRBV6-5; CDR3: CASLAELRYNEQFF; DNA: TGTGCCAGCCTAGCGGAGCTCCGCTACAATGAGCAGTTCTTC
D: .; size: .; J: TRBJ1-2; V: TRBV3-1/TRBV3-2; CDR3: CASSTGLANYGYTF; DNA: TGTGCCAGCAGCACGGGACTAGCTAACTATGGCTACACCTTC
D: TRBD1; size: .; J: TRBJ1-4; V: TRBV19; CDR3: CASSLTGEVEKLFF; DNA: TGTGCCAGTAGTCTGACAGGGGAAGTGGAAAAACTGTTTTTT
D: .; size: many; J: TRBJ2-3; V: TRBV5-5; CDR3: CASSTENTQYF; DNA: TGTGCCAGCAGCACAGAGAATACGCAGTATTTT
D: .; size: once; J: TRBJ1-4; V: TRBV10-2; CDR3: CASRRGAENEKLFF; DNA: TGCGCCAGCAGACGGGGGGCGGAGAACGAAAAACTGTTTTTT
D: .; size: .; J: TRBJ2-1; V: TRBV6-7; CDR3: CASSYRDSSFFSSYNEQFF; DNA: TGTGCCAGCAGTTACCGGGACTCGTCCTTCTTTAGCTCCTACAATGAGCAGTTCTTC
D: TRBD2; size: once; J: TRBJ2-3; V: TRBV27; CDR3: CASSSPGLADTQYF; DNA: TGTGCCAGCAGTTCCCCCGGACTAGCAGATACGCAGTATTTT
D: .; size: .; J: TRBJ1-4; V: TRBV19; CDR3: CASRSPGDNNEKLFF; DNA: TGTGCCAGTAGATCTCCTGGGGACAATAATGAAAAGCTGTTTTTT
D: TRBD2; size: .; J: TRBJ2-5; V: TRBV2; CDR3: CASSEAPPGLAAQETQYF; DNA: TGTGCCAGCAGTGAAGCCCCCCCGGGACTAGCGGCTCAAGAGACCCAGTACTTC
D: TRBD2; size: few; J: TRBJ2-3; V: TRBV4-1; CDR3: CASSQDPGLAGARFTDTQYF; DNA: TGCGCCAGCAGCCAAGATCCTGGACTAGCGGGAGCCAGATTCACAGATACGCAGTATTTT
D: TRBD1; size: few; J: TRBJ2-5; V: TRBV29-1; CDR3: CSAGTEETQYF; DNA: TGCAGCGCTGGGACAGAGGAGACCCAGTACTTC
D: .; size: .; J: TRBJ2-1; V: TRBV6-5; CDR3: CASRSAGVGYNEQFF; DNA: TGTGCCAGCAGGTCCGCAGGGGTTGGCTACAATGAGCAGTTCTTC
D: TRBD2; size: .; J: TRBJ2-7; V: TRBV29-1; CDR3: CSVRRTSGATYEQYF; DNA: TGCAGCGTCAGAAGGACTAGCGGGGCTACCTACGAGCAGTACTTC
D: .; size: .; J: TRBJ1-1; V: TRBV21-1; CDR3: CASSPRGGAVGTEAFF; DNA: TGTGCCAGCAGTCCCCGTGGGGGGGCGGTCGGCACTGAAGCTTTCTTT
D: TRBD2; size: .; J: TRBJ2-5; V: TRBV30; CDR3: CAWSGSGGSGQYF; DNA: TGTGCCTGGAGTGGGAGCGGGGGCAGCGGCCAGTACTTC
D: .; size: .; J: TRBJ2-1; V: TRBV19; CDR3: CASSILGRGSYNEQFF; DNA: TGTGCCAGTAGTATACTTGGCAGGGGCTCCTACAATGAGCAGTTCTTC
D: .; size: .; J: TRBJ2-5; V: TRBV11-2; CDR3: CASSLGSASRETQYF; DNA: TGTGCCAGCAGCTTAGGGAGCGCGTCGAGGGAGACCCAGTACTTC
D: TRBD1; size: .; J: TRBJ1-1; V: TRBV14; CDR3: CASSQEDRGQAFF; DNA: TGTGCCAGCAGCCAAGAAGACAGGGGCCAAGCTTTCTTT
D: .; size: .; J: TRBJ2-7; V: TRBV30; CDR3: CAWISTGNEQYF; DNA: TGTGCCTGGATATCCACAGGGAACGAGCAGTACTTC
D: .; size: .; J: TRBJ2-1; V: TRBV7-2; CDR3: CASSPSRPIPPVADEQFF; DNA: TGTGCCAGCAGCCCGTCTAGGCCTATTCCCCCAGTGGCGGATGAGCAGTTCTTC
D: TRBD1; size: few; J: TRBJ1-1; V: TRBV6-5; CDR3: CASSYHRGQTEAFF; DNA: TGTGCCAGCAGTTACCACAGGGGGCAGACTGAAGCTTTCTTT
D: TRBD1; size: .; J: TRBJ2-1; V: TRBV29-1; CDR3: CSVEFSGQGAYNEQFF; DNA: TGCAGCGTTGAGTTTTCGGGACAGGGAGCGTACAATGAGCAGTTCTTC
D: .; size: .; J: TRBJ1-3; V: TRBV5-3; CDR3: CARSLGGGLSGNTIYF; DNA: TGTGCCAGAAGCCTTGGAGGAGGCCTCTCTGGAAACACCATATATTTT
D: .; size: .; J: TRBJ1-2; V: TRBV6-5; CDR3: CASSYSIAHGSYGYTF; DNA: TGTGCCAGCAGTTACTCGATAGCCCACGGGTCCTATGGCTACACCTTC
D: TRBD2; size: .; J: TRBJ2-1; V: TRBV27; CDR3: CASWTRYNEQFF; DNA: TGTGCCAGCTGGACTAGGTACAATGAGCAGTTCTTC
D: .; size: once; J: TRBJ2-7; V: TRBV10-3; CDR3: CAARGEGGFHEQYF; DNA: TGTGCCGCCCGGGGAGAAGGGGGTTTCCACGAGCAGTACTTC
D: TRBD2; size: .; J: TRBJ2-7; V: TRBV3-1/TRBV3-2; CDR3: CASSPSGSEEQYF; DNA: TGTGCCAGCAGCCCTAGCGGGAGTGAAGAGCAGTACTTC
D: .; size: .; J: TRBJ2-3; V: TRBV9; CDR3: CASSPGVRTDTQYF; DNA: TGTGCCAGCAGCCCGGGAGTACGGACAGATACGCAGTATTTT